The present T cell receptor beta chain was sequenced within a study of regulatory T cells in long-lasting Graves disease. This clonotype was counted between two and nine times. Its target is unknown. Time point indicated: newly diagnosed GD, antithyroid drugs for less than 3 months. Preparation of the TCR library used RNA extracted from PBMCs. Between the trimmed V and J ends, which lost 1 base and 5 bases, there was a span of 13 bases. The CDR3 extends over 15 amino acids. Germline CDR1 and CDR2: SGHNT and YYREEE (reference sequence). Through Arm-PCR of CDR3 regions and iRepertoire HTBI primers, TCR beta libraries were built. TCRdb redid the calling of the multiplex PCR reads with MiXCR, one entry per CDR3 protein. This repertoire shows some 490,000 distinct CDR3 sequences, about 12% found once; its top ten account for 8.9%. Study outcomes and limitations: In persistent patients, shared public clonotypes (under 3,000) outnumbered those in new patients (nearly 1,000).

In addition, the sample was reused for a study of T cells in Graves' hyperthyroidism and ophthalmopathy. That work states: The definition of stable Graves' hyperthyroidism was no ophthalmopathy progression within 18 months.

Here the sequenced sample was peripheral blood mononuclear cells (PBMCs), taken at new diagnosis, from a patient treated with antithyroid drugs. This chain links TRBV5-4 with TRBJ2-4; TRBD1 is a possible D gene (6 bases). This receptor was obtained from a woman aged 25 to 39 with Graves disease. The CDR3 is CASSLSGTTENIQYF. As DNA, the CDR3 is TGTGCCAGCAGCTTGAGTGGGACAACTGAAAACATTCAGTACTTC.